Below, 27 T cell receptor beta chains from the same sample are listed, as sequenced in a study of T cell changes during pregnancy in multiple sclerosis. This table comes from immunoSEQ multiplex PCR, and its TCRdb copy is limited to in-frame clones, with some not included. The sample has about 36,000 clones; approximately 92% are singletons. Sequencing used CD4+ T cells from peripheral blood mononuclear cells, obtained in the third trimester of pregnancy. The source is a female donor in good health, enrolled as a control in a pregnancy study.

The chain uses TRBV28 and TRBJ1-2, with 11 bases aligning to TRBD1. The CDR3 covers 17 residues. The germline gives CDR1 MDHEN, CDR2 SYDVKM. The trim removed 11 bases at V and 3 bases at J, leaving 17 bases unmatched. DNA for the CDR3: TGTGCCGCTGAAGGACAGGGGGCGAACCCCTCAGACTATGGCTACACCTTC. Translating it yields CAAEGQGANPSDYGYTF.

V usage is TRBV27 and J usage is TRBJ1-1, with D tentatively TRBD1 (5 bases). V was clipped by 2 bases and J by 0 bases, with 10 bases between them. Germline values: CDR1 MNHEY, CDR2 SMNVEV (reference sequence). This CDR3 is built from 15 residues. The CDR3 spells CASSLTQGLNTEAFF. The CDR3 nucleotides read TGTGCCAGCAGTTTAACCCAGGGTTTGAACACTGAAGCTTTCTTT.

This clone was detected once. The V and J genes are TRBV30 and TRBJ2-5; 10 nucleotides line up with TRBD1. Germline CDR1 reads GTSNPN; CDR2 reads SVGIG (reference sequence). After removal of 8 bases from V and 4 bases from J, the junction contained 7 bases not matched to a gene. The CDR3 covers 13 residues. The CDR3, as DNA: TGTGCCGTCTGGACAGGGGGAGGAGAGACCCAGTACTTC. Protein product: CAVWTGGGETQYF.

The rearrangement joins TRBV7-2 to TRBJ2-2; D is undetermined. The V and J ends lost 2 bases and 7 bases respectively, with 8 bases between them. This CDR3 contains 13 residues. Germline V gene sequence: CDR1 SGHTA, CDR2 FQGNSA. The CDR3 nucleotides read TGTGCCAGCAGCTTACGCTACTTCGGGGAGCTGTTTTTT. Encoded protein: CASSLRYFGELFF.

This clone was observed once. J is TRBJ2-3 and V is TRBV2; the D gene is possibly TRBD2 (6 bases). This CDR3 is built from 13 residues. Germline CDR1 is SNHLY and CDR2 is FYNNEI. The germline V and J ends were trimmed by 10 bases and 0 bases, with 11 bases remaining between them. The CDR3 nucleotides are TGTGCCACCGCGGGGAAAAGCACAGATACGCAGTATTTT. This translates into CATAGKSTDTQYF.

This rearrangement joins TRBV18 to TRBJ2-1; perhaps TRBD2 as D (5 bases). Trimming cost V 2 bases and J 3 bases, with 8 bases left between them. Germline V gives CDR1 KGHSH, CDR2 LQKENI. This CDR3 contains 14 residues. In DNA, the CDR3 is TGTGCCAGCTCACCAAGCGCGGGCTACAATGAGCAGTTCTTC. Translating it yields CASSPSAGYNEQFF.

This rearrangement joins TRBV14 to TRBJ1-2; 7 bases fit TRBD1. The V and J ends lost 4 bases and 5 bases, in that order; junction bases with no gene match: 4. The germline gives CDR1 SGHDN, CDR2 FVKESK. The CDR3 runs 13 residues. CDR3 nucleotides: TGTGCCAGCAGCCGACAGGGTGCTTATGGCTACACCTTC. It yields the protein CASSRQGAYGYTF. The complete variable domain, with remaining parts taken from reference TRBV14 and TRBJ1-2, reads EAGVTQFPSHSVIEKGQTVTLRCDPISGHDNLYWYRRVMGKEIKFLLHFVKESKQDESGMPNNRFLAERTGGTYSTLKVQPAELEDSGVYFCASSRQGAYGYTFGSGTRLTVV.

The chain is built from TRBV4-2 and TRBJ2-1, with 7 bases aligning to TRBD1. Germline V gene data show CDR1 as LGHNA and CDR2 as YNFKEQ. The CDR3 is made up of 17 amino acids. J was trimmed by 0 bases and V by 7 bases; bases with no gene match: 12. The DNA for the CDR3 is TGTGCCAGCACCAAAAGACAGGGATTAGACTCCTACAATGAGCAGTTCTTC. The encoded protein is CASTKRQGLDSYNEQFF.

This chain connects TRBV28 to TRBJ1-2; D is ambiguous. The CDR3 has 13 residues. The germline V and J ends were trimmed by 6 bases and 8 bases, with 16 bases remaining between them. Germline-derived CDR1 and CDR2 are MDHEN and SYDVKM. CDR3 bases: TGTGCCAGCAGCCCGGGATTTGCGTGGGGCTACACCTTC. Amino acid sequence: CASSPGFAWGYTF.

The J gene is TRBJ1-1, the V gene TRBV18; no reliable D call. Looked up from germline, CDR1 is KGHSH and CDR2 is LQKENI. The CDR3 has 14 amino acids. V was shortened by 4 bases and J by 1 base, with 10 bases between the two germline ends. The CDR3 DNA sequence: TGTGCCAGCTCACGGTCGGGTGGGAACACTGAAGCTTTCTTT. This encodes CASSRSGGNTEAFF.

The chain recombines TRBV5-6 with TRBJ2-4; 7 nucleotides align to TRBD2. The CDR3 has 19 amino acids. Germline CDR1 is SGHDT and CDR2 is YYEEEE. Trimming took 1 base from V and 0 from J; bases not matched to a gene: 13. DNA of the CDR3: TGTGCCAGCAGCTTGAGGCGGGGGTCCTCTAGTCTAGCCAAAAACATTCAGTACTTC. It specifies CASSLRRGSSSLAKNIQYF.

Points on this clone: Germline and junction disagree at one end, which may indicate a read error. The CDR3 DNA follows: TGTGCCAGCACCTTAACGGGAGTGAACACTGAAGCTTTCTTT. Its translation: CASTLTGVNTEAFF. The chain joins TRBV7-9 to TRBJ1-1; no clear D. In germline, CDR1 is SEHNR, CDR2 FQNEAQ (reference sequence). The CDR3 has 14 amino acids.

The rearrangement links TRBV30 to TRBJ1-5, with D tentatively TRBD1 (5 bases). Trimming took 2 bases from V and 1 from J, leaving 6 bases between them. The CDR3 extends over 13 amino acids. The germline gives CDR1 GTSNPN, CDR2 SVGIG (reference sequence). CDR3: CAWSPGSNQPQHF. As DNA, the CDR3 is TGTGCCTGGAGTCCAGGGAGCAATCAGCCCCAGCATTTT.

The CDR3 DNA reads TGTGCCAGCAGCGCGGCCCGGGACAGGGGTGCCGGGGAGCTGTTTTTT. Its translation is CASSAARDRGAGELFF. This rearrangement joins TRBV5-4 to TRBJ2-2, with 10 positions matching TRBD1. The germline V gene encodes CDR1 SGHNT and CDR2 YYREEE (reference sequence). J lost 6 bases, V lost 4 bases, and 9 bases had no gene match. The CDR3 is 16 residues long.

The chain employs TRBV5-1 and TRBJ1-5; a weak D match, TRBD1 (6 bases). The CDR3 is 15 residues long. V was shortened by 0 bases and J by 3 bases, with 10 bases between the two germline ends. The germline V gene has CDR1 SGHRS and CDR2 YFSETQ. Here the CDR3 DNA reads TGCGCCAGCAGCTTGGAGGGGGGGGCCAATCAGCCCCAGCATTTT. This translates into CASSLEGGANQPQHF.

The V call is TRBV7-2, the J call TRBJ2-2, with D maybe TRBD1 (6 bases). Looked up from germline, CDR1 is SGHTA and CDR2 is FQGNSA. V was trimmed by 3 bases and J by 2 bases, leaving 13 bases between them. The CDR3 is made up of 16 amino acids. The CDR3 nucleotides are TGTGCCAGCAGCTTGCAGGGGATCAAAAACACCGGGGAGCTGTTTTTT. It encodes CASSLQGIKNTGELFF.

The chain employs TRBV2 and TRBJ2-3; the D is unclear. This CDR3 has 12 residues. Germline values: CDR1 SNHLY, CDR2 FYNNEI. The germline V and J ends were trimmed by 9 bases and 1 base, with 8 bases remaining between them. Here the CDR3 DNA reads TGTGCCAGAAATCTCGGCACAGATACGCAGTATTTT. Translated: CARNLGTDTQYF.

This clone was seen a few times. The chain recombines TRBV12-5 with TRBJ2-3; a weak D match, TRBD2 (5 bases). CDR3 size: 15 residues. V was cut by 4 bases and J by 0 bases, with 11 bases left in between. Germline assignment: CDR1 LGHNT and CDR2 FRNRAP. CDR3: CASGSDLASTDTQYF. In DNA, the CDR3 is TGTGCTAGTGGTTCGGACTTAGCCAGCACAGATACGCAGTATTTT.

This chain links TRBV19 with TRBJ1-5, with 9 bases lining up with TRBD1. The junction had 12 bases not matched to a gene; V was cut back by 5 bases and J by 4 bases. This CDR3 has 17 residues. CDR1 and CDR2 from the germline V gene are LNHDA and SQIVND (reference sequence). The CDR3 nucleotides read TGTGCCAGTAGTCTTATAACAGGGGGCTCCGGGAATCAGCCCCAGCATTTT. Amino acids: CASSLITGGSGNQPQHF.

The V gene is TRBV7-9, the J gene TRBJ2-4; 10 bases are a match to TRBD1. After removal of 1 base from V and 10 bases from J, the junction contained 10 bases not matched to a gene. This CDR3 spans 16 amino acids. CDR1 SEHNR and CDR2 FQNEAQ come from the germline V gene (reference sequence). This CDR3 reads CASSLVAGQGPRIQYF. CDR3 bases: TGTGCCAGCAGCTTAGTAGCGGGACAGGGGCCAAGGATTCAGTACTTC.

The table lists this clone with a count of one. The chain uses TRBV5-6 and TRBJ2-7; 8 bases map to TRBD1. The CDR3 runs 16 residues. CDR1 is SGHDT, CDR2 YYEEEE, per germline. The V and J ends lost 2 bases and 5 bases, in that order; junction bases with no gene match: 12. The chain's CDR3 is CASSFGPGTGGDEQYF. CDR3 bases: TGTGCCAGCAGCTTCGGGCCCGGGACAGGAGGTGACGAGCAGTACTTC.

The rearrangement uses TRBV2 and TRBJ2-3, with 12 bases lining up with TRBD2. Germline CDR1 SNHLY, CDR2 FYNNEI. This CDR3 spans 16 amino acids. The J segment lost 4 bases and the V segment lost 4 bases, leaving 6 bases of the junction unmatched. The CDR3 loop is CASSATSGGLADTQYF. The CDR3 DNA reads TGTGCCAGCAGTGCGACTAGCGGGGGATTGGCAGATACGCAGTATTTT.

The CDR3, as DNA: TGTGCCAGCATGGGACAGGGAGGCTCACCCCTCCACTTT. Protein: CASMGQGGSPLHF. The chain uses TRBV21-1 and TRBJ1-6; the table names TRBD1, a call not compared with the DNA. TRBV21-1 is a listed pseudogene. This CDR3 has 13 amino acids.

The chain couples TRBV28 to TRBJ1-2, with 7 nucleotides matching TRBD1. The CDR3 has 14 amino acids. The V and J ends lost 2 bases and 2 bases, in that order; junction bases with no gene match: 2. Germline V gene lookup returns CDR1 MDHEN and CDR2 SYDVKM. The CDR3 DNA reads as TGTGCCAGCAGTTTAACGGGACAGAACTATGGCTACACCTTC. Translated: CASSLTGQNYGYTF.

The gene calls are TRBV11-2 and TRBJ1-1, with D unresolved. Germline-derived CDR1 and CDR2 are SGHAT and FQNNGV. Trimming took 5 bases from V and 0 from J, leaving 4 bases between them. The CDR3 contains 12 residues. The CDR3 loop reads CASSPLNTEAFF. DNA for the CDR3: TGTGCCAGCAGCCCCTTGAACACTGAAGCTTTCTTT. Complete variable domain (other parts from reference TRBV11-2 and TRBJ1-1): EAGVAQSPRYKIIEKRQSVAFWCNPISGHATLYWYQQILGQGPKLLIQFQNNGVVDDSQLPKDRFSAERLKGVDSTLKIQPAKLEDSAVYLCASSPLNTEAFFGQGTRLTVV.

This chain connects TRBV29-1 to TRBJ2-3, with 14 bases identical to TRBD2. Germline V gives CDR1 SQVTM, CDR2 ANQGSEA. The CDR3 totals 15 residues. Trimming cost V 4 bases and J 7 bases; bases outside gene matches: 7. CDR3 coding DNA: TGCAGCGTTGCTAGGACTAGCGGGGGGACGCATACGCAGTATTTT. This translates into CSVARTSGGTHTQYF.

The J gene is TRBJ1-2, the V gene TRBV7-9; possibly TRBD1 for D (5 bases). This CDR3 has 13 amino acids. V lost 3 bases to trimming and J lost 4 bases, with 9 bases between them. CDR1 and CDR2 from the germline V gene are SEHNR and FQNEAQ (reference sequence). This CDR3 is CASSLGQTYGYTF. In nucleotides, the CDR3 is TGTGCCAGCAGCTTGGGGCAGACCTATGGCTACACCTTC.